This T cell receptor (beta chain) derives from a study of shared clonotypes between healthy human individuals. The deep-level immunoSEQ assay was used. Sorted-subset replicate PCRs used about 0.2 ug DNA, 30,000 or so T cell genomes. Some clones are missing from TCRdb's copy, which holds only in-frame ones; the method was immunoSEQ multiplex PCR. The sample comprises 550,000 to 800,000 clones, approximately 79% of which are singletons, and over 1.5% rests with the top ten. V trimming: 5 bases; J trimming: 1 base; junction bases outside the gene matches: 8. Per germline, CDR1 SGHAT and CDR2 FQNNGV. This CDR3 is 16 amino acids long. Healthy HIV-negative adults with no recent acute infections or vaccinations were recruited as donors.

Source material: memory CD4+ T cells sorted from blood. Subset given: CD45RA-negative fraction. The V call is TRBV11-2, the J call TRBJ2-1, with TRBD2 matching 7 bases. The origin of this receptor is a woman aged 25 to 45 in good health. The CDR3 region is CASSPLGEGSYNEQFF. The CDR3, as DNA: TGTGCCAGCAGCCCGCTAGGGGAGGGTTCCTACAATGAGCAGTTCTTC.